A single sample gave rise to the 12 T cell receptor beta chains below, sequenced in a study of a mutant IDH1 vaccine in newly diagnosed glioma. Their antigen targets remain unknown. Profiling relied on immunoSEQ multiplex PCR, and the TCRdb table lists in-frame clones only, not all of them. The profile shows about 64,000 clones, roughly 68% of them singletons. The time point is: week 35, safety follow-up. The investigators gave 300 ug of mutant IDH1 20-mer peptide in each vaccine dose, together with topical imiquimod. The source was PBMCs, collected from a glioma patient whose treatment included an IDH1 peptide vaccine. The source is a man aged 50 to 59 with glioma.

In this sample, this clone turned up a few times. The chain recombines TRBV27 with TRBJ2-5, with 8 bases aligning to TRBD2. Germline lookup yields CDR1 MNHEY and CDR2 SMNVEV (reference sequence). J gave up 4 bases and V 6 bases, and 4 bases lay outside the gene matches. The CDR3 totals 13 residues. In DNA form, the CDR3 reads TGTGCCAGCAGGAGCGGGGGACTAGAGACCCAGTACTTC. Translation: CASRSGGLETQYF.

This clone was seen a few times. The V and J genes are TRBV6-6 and TRBJ2-7; D may be TRBD1 (6 bases). Germline lookup yields CDR1 MNHNY and CDR2 SVGAGI (reference sequence). V was shortened by 8 bases and J by 0 bases, with 8 bases between the two germline ends. This CDR3 contains 12 residues. CDR3 sequence reads: CASQGSSYEQYF. The CDR3, as DNA: TGTGCCAGCCAGGGGTCCTCCTACGAGCAGTACTTC.

The chain is built from TRBV2 and TRBJ2-1; TRBD2 is a possible D gene (5 bases). This CDR3 has 15 residues. Per the germline V gene, CDR1 is SNHLY and CDR2 is FYNNEI. Between the trimmed V and J ends, which lost 2 bases and 0 bases, there was a span of 8 bases. CDR3 in DNA: TGTGCCAGCAGTGAAAGGACTTACTCCTACAATGAGCAGTTCTTC. Protein product: CASSERTYSYNEQFF.

A few counts support this clone. The chain combines TRBV2 with TRBJ1-1; no clear D. Trimming pared 5 bases from V and 6 bases from J, leaving 7 bases between. The CDR3 is made up of 11 amino acids. Germline values: CDR1 SNHLY, CDR2 FYNNEI. The CDR3 here is CASSTFAEAFF. The CDR3 coding sequence is TGTGCCAGCAGTACGTTCGCTGAAGCTTTCTTT.

This clone was observed once. The V call is TRBV9, the J call TRBJ1-1; 8 bases are shared with TRBD1. The V gene end was trimmed by 8 bases and the J gene end by 5 bases; junction bases not matched to a gene: 11. Germline V gives CDR1 SGDLS, CDR2 YYNGEE. The length of the CDR3 is 14 residues. CDR3 sequence reads: CASTRGQGETEAFF. CDR3 nucleotide sequence: TGTGCCAGTACCAGAGGACAGGGAGAGACTGAAGCTTTCTTT.

The sample holds a few counts of this clone. The chain carries TRBV15 and TRBJ1-2; tentative D call: TRBD1 (6 bases). The CDR3 contains 16 residues. Germline V gene sequence: CDR1 LNHNV, CDR2 YYDKDF (reference sequence). V was trimmed by 2 bases and J by 8 bases, leaving 21 bases between them. This CDR3 reads CATSRTRTEIGGGYTF. The CDR3 DNA is TGTGCCACCAGCAGAACTCGGACAGAAATCGGGGGAGGCTACACCTTC.

CDR3: CSVRGDRGDEQFF. As DNA, the CDR3 is TGCAGCGTTCGTGGGGACAGGGGGGATGAGCAGTTCTTC. The J gene is TRBJ2-1, the V gene TRBV29-1, with 11 bases lining up with TRBD1. The V and J ends lost 5 bases and 8 bases, in that order; junction bases with no gene match: 5. CDR1 and CDR2 (germline): SQVTM, ANQGSEA. CDR3 length equals 13 residues.

This chain connects TRBV5-6 to TRBJ2-1; a weak D match, TRBD1 (6 bases). Germline V lookup: CDR1 SGHDT, CDR2 YYEEEE. Trimming shortened V by 4 bases and J by 6 bases, and 8 bases separated the two germline ends. CDR3 length: 12 residues. Written as DNA, the CDR3 is TGTGCCAGCAGCACAGGGAGCAATGAGCAGTTCTTC. This sequence encodes CASSTGSNEQFF.

This chain uses TRBV15 with TRBJ1-1; 7 nucleotides align to TRBD1. Looked up from germline, CDR1 is LNHNV and CDR2 is YYDKDF (reference sequence). Trimming took 1 base from V and 6 from J; bases not matched to a gene: 5. The CDR3 consists of 14 residues. CDR3 nucleotide sequence: TGTGCCACCAGCAGAGTCGAGGGGGCCGCTGAAGCTTTCTTT. It encodes CATSRVEGAAEAFF.

The chain employs TRBV19 and TRBJ1-2, with a tentative D call TRBD1 (6 bases). Deletions cut 5 bases from V and 3 bases from J, with 13 bases between. The germline V gene has CDR1 LNHDA and CDR2 SQIVND (reference sequence). This CDR3 has 14 amino acids. The CDR3 sequence is CASSRADSYYGYTF. The CDR3 region has the DNA TGTGCCAGTAGTCGGGCGGACAGCTACTATGGCTACACCTTC.

This chain uses TRBV4-1 with TRBJ2-2; 10 nucleotides agree with TRBD2. Germline trimming cut 0 bases from V and 6 bases from J; bases unmatched to any gene: 7. Germline values: CDR1 MGHRA, CDR2 YSYEKL. This CDR3 has 17 amino acids. Here the CDR3 DNA reads TGCGCCAGCAGCCAAGATCTAAGCGGGGGGGCCGCCGGGGAGCTGTTTTTT. As protein: CASSQDLSGGAAGELFF.

The CDR3: CASSPGQANTEAFF. CDR3 nucleotides: TGCGCCAGCAGCCCGGGACAAGCGAACACTGAAGCTTTCTTT. This chain uses TRBV4-3 with TRBJ1-1, with D maybe TRBD1 (6 bases). In germline, CDR1 is LGHNA, CDR2 YSLEER. Trimming removed 4 bases at V and 1 base at J, with 10 bases between. This CDR3 region has 14 residues.